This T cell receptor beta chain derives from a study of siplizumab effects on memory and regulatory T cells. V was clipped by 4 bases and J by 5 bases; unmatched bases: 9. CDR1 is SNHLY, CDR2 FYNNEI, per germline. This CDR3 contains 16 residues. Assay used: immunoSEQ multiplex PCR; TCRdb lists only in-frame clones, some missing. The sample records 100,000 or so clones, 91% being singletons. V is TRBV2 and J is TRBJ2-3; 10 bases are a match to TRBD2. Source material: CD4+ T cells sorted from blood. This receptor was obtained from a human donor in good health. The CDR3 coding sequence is TGTGCCAGCAGTGCCAGCGGGGGGGCCTATGGAGATACGCAGTATTTT. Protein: CASSASGGAYGDTQYF.